These 25 T cell receptor beta chains originate from one sample sequenced in a study of blood T cells in healthy people across ages. Next came a second PCR, run for about 6 to 12 cycles, which used a sample-barcoded 5' primer along with a J-beta primer mix. Each CDR3 protein gets one entry after TCRdb re-called the 5' RACE reads with MiXCR. The data show 650,000 to 900,000 distinct CDR3 sequences, around two thirds seen once. The sample comprised blood. These receptors all come from a man aged 30 to 45 in good health.

For this clonotype: Being one base from a much bigger clone, this may be a read error. V usage is TRBV29-1 and J usage is TRBJ2-7; D is ambiguous. In germline, CDR1 is SQVTM, CDR2 ANQGSEA. Between the trimmed V and J ends, which lost 2 bases and 7 bases, there was a span of 24 bases. The CDR3 spans 16 residues. Written as DNA, the CDR3 is TGCAGCGTTGAATATGGGGATACAGTATTCTACAATGAGCAGTACTTC. Its protein product is CSVEYGDTVFYNEQYF.

This chain joins TRBV7-9 and TRBJ2-1; TRBD1 aligns across 10 bases. From germline, CDR1 is SEHNR and CDR2 FQNEAQ (reference sequence). This CDR3 comprises 15 residues. V dropped 5 bases and J dropped 4; count of bases not matched to a gene: 5. CDR3: CASSKWDRGYNEQFF. In nucleotides, the CDR3 is TGTGCCAGCAGCAAATGGGACAGGGGATACAATGAGCAGTTCTTC.

This chain uses TRBV9 with TRBJ2-1, with TRBD2 as a possible D gene (6 bases). Germline V lookup: CDR1 SGDLS, CDR2 YYNGEE. This CDR3 spans 14 amino acids. The germline V and J ends were trimmed by 7 bases and 5 bases, with 16 bases remaining between them. DNA of the CDR3: TGTGCCAGCGGACCCGGGGGAAGTAACAATGAGCAGTTCTTC. It codes for CASGPGGSNNEQFF.

This rearrangement joins TRBV4-3 to TRBJ1-1; TRBD1 agrees at 10 bases. The CDR3 is 15 amino acids. The V and J ends lost 0 bases and 7 bases, in that order; junction bases with no gene match: 5. The germline V gene encodes CDR1 LGHNA and CDR2 YSLEER. The CDR3 DNA reads TGCGCCAGCAGCCAAGACCCGGGACAGGGGCTTGAAGCTTTCTTT. As protein: CASSQDPGQGLEAFF.

This chain uses TRBV5-1 with TRBJ2-7, with D maybe TRBD1 (6 bases). This CDR3 has 14 amino acids. V was trimmed by 4 bases and J by 1 base, leaving 12 bases between them. The germline V gene encodes CDR1 SGHRS and CDR2 YFSETQ. DNA of the CDR3: TGCGCCAGCAGCACCTCCGGGACATCCTACGAGCAGTACTTC. It specifies CASSTSGTSYEQYF.

The chain carries TRBV5-1 and TRBJ2-5; weak D call: TRBD1 (5 bases). Trimming removed 6 bases at V and 1 base at J, with 13 bases between. The CDR3 runs 14 residues. Germline V gene data show CDR1 as SGHRS and CDR2 as YFSETQ. The chain's CDR3 is CASTSRTSQETQYF. For the CDR3, the DNA is TGCGCCAGCACCTCACGGACATCCCAAGAGACCCAGTACTTC. Drawing the rest from reference TRBV5-1 and TRBJ2-5, the complete variable domain is KAGVTQTPRYLIKTRGQQVTLSCSPISGHRSVSWYQQTPGQGLQFLFEYFSETQRNKGNFPGRFSGRQFSNSRSEMNVSTLELGDSALYLCASTSRTSQETQYFGPGTRLLVL.

V gene TRBV7-9 combines with J gene TRBJ1-2; the D is unclear. CDR1 and CDR2 (germline): SEHNR, FQNEAQ (reference sequence). Trimming removed 5 bases at V and 0 bases at J, with 16 bases between. CDR3 length: 16 residues. In DNA form, the CDR3 reads TGTGCCAGCAGCCCACGACTTGACATTTCTAACTATGGCTACACCTTC. This sequence encodes CASSPRLDISNYGYTF.

This rearrangement joins TRBV5-1 to TRBJ2-3; no clear D gene. V lost 0 bases, J lost 2 bases, and 7 bases lay in between. The germline gives CDR1 SGHRS, CDR2 YFSETQ. The CDR3 contains 14 residues. CDR3 bases: TGCGCCAGCAGCTTGGACGGGTTCACAGATACGCAGTATTTT. Its translation: CASSLDGFTDTQYF. The full variable domain, its missing parts supplied by reference TRBV5-1 and TRBJ2-3, is KAGVTQTPRYLIKTRGQQVTLSCSPISGHRSVSWYQQTPGQGLQFLFEYFSETQRNKGNFPGRFSGRQFSNSRSEMNVSTLELGDSALYLCASSLDGFTDTQYFGPGTRLTVL.

V usage is TRBV27 and J usage is TRBJ1-4; the D gene is possibly TRBD1 (6 bases). CDR1 and CDR2 from the germline V gene are MNHEY and SMNVEV (reference sequence). The V end was cut by 4 bases, the J end by 6 bases, with 15 bases between. This CDR3 is 15 amino acids long. DNA of the CDR3: TGTGCCAGCAGTTCGACAGGTGTCCGGTATGAAAAACTGTTTTTT. Translation: CASSSTGVRYEKLFF. Combining the CDR3 with reference TRBV27 and TRBJ1-4 gives the whole variable domain EAQVTQNPRYLITVTGKKLTVTCSQNMNHEYMSWYRQDPGLGLRQIYYSMNVEVTDKGDVPEGYKVSRKEKRNFPLILESPSPNQTSLYFCASSSTGVRYEKLFFGSGTQLSVL.

The chain is built from TRBV10-3 and TRBJ2-1, with 7 nucleotides matching TRBD1. Trimming removed 10 bases from V and 5 bases from J; junction bases left unmatched: 14. Germline lookup yields CDR1 ENHRY and CDR2 SYGVKD. The CDR3 covers 15 residues. In DNA form, the CDR3 reads TGTGCCAGCGTCCGAGCCGGGACAGATGACAATGAGCAGTTCTTC. Encoded protein: CASVRAGTDDNEQFF.

The chain carries TRBV15 and TRBJ2-7; D might be TRBD1 or TRBD2, each matching 5 bases. The CDR3 spans 15 residues. Germline values: CDR1 LNHNV, CDR2 YYDKDF (reference sequence). V gave up 3 bases and J gave up 0 bases, with 12 bases separating them. The CDR3 DNA reads as TGTGCCACCAGCAGCCCCGGGGCACCCTCCTACGAGCAGTACTTC. Translated: CATSSPGAPSYEQYF.

As to this clonotype: At one of its ends the junction is not consistent with the germline gene, which may arise from a read error. This CDR3 reads CASSQGYSGSYEQHF. In DNA form, the CDR3 reads TGCGCCAGCAGCCAAGGCTACAGTGGTTCCTACGAGCAGCACTTC. This chain uses TRBV4-1 with TRBJ2-7; D unclear. Germline CDR1 MGHRA, CDR2 YSYEKL. This CDR3 spans 15 amino acids.

The chain's CDR3 is CASSSRLGGGANVLTF. CDR3 bases: TGTGCCAGCAGCTCCCGACTGGGAGGAGGGGCCAACGTCCTGACTTTC. The V gene is TRBV3-1, the J gene TRBJ2-6; maybe TRBD2 (6 bases). With 5 bases removed from V and 4 bases from J, the gap between germline ends came to 15 bases. The germline CDR1 and CDR2 sequences are LGHDT and YNNKEL (reference sequence). There are 16 residues in the CDR3.

This clonotype was observed a few times. The V call is TRBV28, the J call TRBJ2-6; TRBD2 might be the D (6 bases). Germline V gene lookup returns CDR1 MDHEN and CDR2 SYDVKM. Trimming left V 5 bases short and J 3 bases short, with 11 bases between. This CDR3 is 15 amino acids long. In nucleotides, the CDR3 is TGTGCCAGCAGTCGGGGGTTGAGTGGGGCCAACGTCCTGACTTTC. Its translation is CASSRGLSGANVLTF. The whole variable domain, remainder taken from reference TRBV28 and TRBJ2-6, is DVKVTQSSRYLVKRTGEKVFLECVQDMDHENMFWYRQDPGLGLRLIYFSYDVKMKEKGDIPEGYSVSREKKERFSLILESASTNQTSMYLCASSRGLSGANVLTFGAGSRLTVL.

V usage is TRBV20-1 and J usage is TRBJ2-5; 8 bases are a match to TRBD1. Per the germline V gene, CDR1 is DFQATT and CDR2 is SNEGSKA (reference sequence). CDR3 length equals 15 residues. After removal of 6 bases from V and 5 bases from J, the junction contained 14 bases not matched to a gene. The CDR3 region is CSADGSPQGAETQYF. The CDR3 DNA is TGCAGTGCGGACGGAAGCCCTCAGGGGGCCGAGACCCAGTACTTC.

The chain employs TRBV2 and TRBJ2-5; tentatively, D is TRBD2 (6 bases). The ends were cut back, 5 bases at V and 5 bases at J, with 12 bases in the middle. The CDR3 is made up of 13 amino acids. Germline-derived CDR1 and CDR2 are SNHLY and FYNNEI. The CDR3, as DNA: TGTGCCAGCAGTCGACTAGTCTGGGAGACCCAGTACTTC. As protein: CASSRLVWETQYF.

This chain uses TRBV7-2 with TRBJ1-5, with no clear D. V lost 1 base and J lost 0, with 7 bases in between. Germline CDR1 is SGHTA and CDR2 is FQGNSA. The CDR3 totals 15 residues. The CDR3 spells CASSLGGFSNQPQHF. The CDR3 DNA reads TGTGCCAGCAGCTTAGGAGGGTTTAGCAATCAGCCCCAGCATTTT.

The J gene is TRBJ2-7, the V gene TRBV7-9; D perhaps matches TRBD1 (6 bases). Germline-derived CDR1 and CDR2 are SEHNR and FQNEAQ (reference sequence). Trimming pared 5 bases from V and 11 bases from J, leaving 22 bases between. CDR3 length equals 14 residues. The CDR3 spells CASSQSSVAGEKYF. CDR3 DNA: TGTGCCAGCAGCCAGTCTTCAGTGGCAGGGGAAAAGTACTTC.

In this sample, this clonotype turned up once. The chain combines TRBV7-3 with TRBJ2-3; D perhaps matches TRBD2 (6 bases). Germline V CDR1 and CDR2: SGHTA, FQGTGA. V lost 5 bases to trimming and J lost 8 bases, with 17 bases between them. The CDR3 has 14 residues. This CDR3 reads CASSPGVGSGTQYF. In DNA, the CDR3 is TGTGCCAGCAGCCCCGGGGTCGGGAGTGGTACGCAGTATTTT.

The chain joins TRBV28 to TRBJ1-6; 8 bases match TRBD1. The J segment lost 11 bases and the V segment lost 6 bases, leaving 12 bases of the junction unmatched. Per the germline V gene, CDR1 is MDHEN and CDR2 is SYDVKM. The CDR3 is made up of 15 amino acids. The CDR3 here is CASSREWTGNTPLHF. CDR3 nucleotide sequence: TGTGCCAGCAGCAGAGAATGGACAGGGAACACACCCCTCCACTTT.

The chain is built from TRBV29-1 and TRBJ2-7; D is possibly TRBD1 (6 bases). Looked up from germline, CDR1 is SQVTM and CDR2 is ANQGSEA. The CDR3 is made up of 14 amino acids. V was cut by 1 base and J by 3 bases, with 13 bases left in between. The CDR3 region has the DNA TGCAGCGTTGAAGTGGGGGCCAGTCTCTACGAGCAGTACTTC. Amino acids: CSVEVGASLYEQYF.

V usage is TRBV20-1 and J usage is TRBJ1-5, with a possible D match to TRBD1 (5 bases). Germline CDR1 is DFQATT and CDR2 is SNEGSKA (reference sequence). The CDR3 is 14 residues long. V was trimmed by 5 bases and J by 4 bases, leaving 15 bases between them. The CDR3 sequence: CSALPTGTNQPQHF. The CDR3 DNA follows: TGCAGTGCTCTACCAACCGGGACGAATCAGCCCCAGCATTTT.

This clonotype came up a few times. The chain couples TRBV29-1 to TRBJ2-1, with no clear D. The V gene's germline CDR1 is SQVTM and CDR2 ANQGSEA. Deletions cut 4 bases from V and 5 bases from J, with 9 bases between. CDR3 length: 12 residues. CDR3 region: CSVGVGNNEQFF. CDR3 DNA sequence: TGCAGCGTTGGCGTGGGGAACAATGAGCAGTTCTTC.

CDR3 amino acids: CASSSTGFGEQYF. The CDR3 region has the DNA TGTGCCAGCAGTTCAACAGGGTTCGGGGAGCAGTACTTC. The rearrangement uses TRBV27 and TRBJ2-7, with D possibly matching TRBD1 (6 bases). Trimming removed 4 bases from V and 7 bases from J, with 14 bases in between. This CDR3 has 13 amino acids. Germline V gene data show CDR1 as MNHEY and CDR2 as SMNVEV (reference sequence).

The chain links TRBV20-1 to TRBJ2-3; TRBD1 matches 8 bases. Germline lookup yields CDR1 DFQATT and CDR2 SNEGSKA (reference sequence). This CDR3 spans 14 amino acids. The V gene end was trimmed by 2 bases and the J gene end by 8 bases; junction bases not matched to a gene: 9. Here the CDR3 DNA reads TGCAGTGCTAGAAAGACAGGGGTCGCAGCTACGCAGTATTTT. Protein product: CSARKTGVAATQYF.